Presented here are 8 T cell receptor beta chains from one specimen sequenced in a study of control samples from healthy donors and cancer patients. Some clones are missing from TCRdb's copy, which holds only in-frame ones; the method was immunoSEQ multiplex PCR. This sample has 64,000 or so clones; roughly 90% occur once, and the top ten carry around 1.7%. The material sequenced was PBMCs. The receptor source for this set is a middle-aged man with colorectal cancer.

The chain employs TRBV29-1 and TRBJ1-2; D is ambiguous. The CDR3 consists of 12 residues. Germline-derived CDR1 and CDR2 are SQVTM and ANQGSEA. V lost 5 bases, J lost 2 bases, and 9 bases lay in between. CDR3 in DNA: TGCAGCGTTCGGGGATGGAACTATGGCTACACCTTC. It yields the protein CSVRGWNYGYTF.

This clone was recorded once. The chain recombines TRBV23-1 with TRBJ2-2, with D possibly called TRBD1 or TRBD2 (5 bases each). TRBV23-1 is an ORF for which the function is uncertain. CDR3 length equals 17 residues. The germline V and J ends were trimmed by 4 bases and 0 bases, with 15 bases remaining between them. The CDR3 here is CASSPMGRIANTGELFF. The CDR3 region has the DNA TGCGCCAGCAGTCCCATGGGACGGATAGCGAACACCGGGGAGCTGTTTTTT.

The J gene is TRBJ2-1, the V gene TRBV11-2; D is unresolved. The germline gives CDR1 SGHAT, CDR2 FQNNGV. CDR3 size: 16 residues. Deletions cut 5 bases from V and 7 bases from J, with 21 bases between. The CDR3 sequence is CASSPIEGRLRNEQFF. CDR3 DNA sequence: TGTGCCAGCAGCCCAATAGAAGGGCGACTCAGAAATGAGCAGTTCTTC.

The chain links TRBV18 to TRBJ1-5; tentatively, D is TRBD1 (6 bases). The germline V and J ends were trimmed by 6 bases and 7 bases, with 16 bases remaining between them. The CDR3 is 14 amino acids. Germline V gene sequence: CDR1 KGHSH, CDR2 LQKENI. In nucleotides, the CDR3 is TGTGCCAGCTCGCGCACAGGGACGGAACAGCCCCAGCATTTT. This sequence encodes CASSRTGTEQPQHF.

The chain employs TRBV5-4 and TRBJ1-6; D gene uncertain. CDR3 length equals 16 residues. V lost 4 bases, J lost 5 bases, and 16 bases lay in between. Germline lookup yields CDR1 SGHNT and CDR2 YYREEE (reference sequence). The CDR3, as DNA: TGTGCCAGCAGCCCGCAGGCCAGTCTGAATAATTCACCCCTCCACTTT. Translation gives CASSPQASLNNSPLHF.

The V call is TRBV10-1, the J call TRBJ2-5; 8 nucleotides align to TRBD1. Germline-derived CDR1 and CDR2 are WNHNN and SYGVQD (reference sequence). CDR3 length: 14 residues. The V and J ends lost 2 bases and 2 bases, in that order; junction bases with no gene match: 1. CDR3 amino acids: CASSEGTGQETQYF. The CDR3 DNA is TGCGCCAGCAGTGAGGGGACAGGTCAAGAGACCCAGTACTTC.

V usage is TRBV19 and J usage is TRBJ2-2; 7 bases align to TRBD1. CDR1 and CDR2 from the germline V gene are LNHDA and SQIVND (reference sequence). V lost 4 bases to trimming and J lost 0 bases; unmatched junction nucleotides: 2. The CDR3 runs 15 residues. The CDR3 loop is CASSTGTANTGELFF. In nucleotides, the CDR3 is TGTGCCAGTAGTACCGGGACAGCGAACACCGGGGAGCTGTTTTTT.

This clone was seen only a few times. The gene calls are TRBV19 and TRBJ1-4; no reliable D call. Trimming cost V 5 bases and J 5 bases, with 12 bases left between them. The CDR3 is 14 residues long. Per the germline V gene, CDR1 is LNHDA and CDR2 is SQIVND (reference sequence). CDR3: CASSPLRQNEKLFF. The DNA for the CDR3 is TGTGCCAGTAGTCCCCTACGACAAAATGAAAAACTGTTTTTT.